These 23 T cell receptor beta chains share one sample of origin, sequenced in a study of CD4 T cells in relation to SARS-CoV-2 and coronaviruses. These receptors' targets are unknown. Profiled with immunoSEQ multiplex PCR; TCRdb holds only in-frame clones, not every one. The data contain 15,000 to 20,000 clones, about four fifths of them seen just once; the ten biggest clones take up 30% to 35%. Before the COVID-19 pandemic, during about 2011-2018, CD4+ T cells were taken from unexposed donors. After about 10 days of culture, CD4+ T cells were isolated. Sequenced material: CD4+ T cells from PBMCs, cultured in vitro. The source of these receptors is a human donor in good health.

The rearrangement uses TRBV6-5 and TRBJ2-2; D not certain. The germline V gene encodes CDR1 MNHEY and CDR2 SVGAGI. The CDR3 has 14 residues. Trimming shortened V by 8 bases and J by 2 bases, and 12 bases separated the two germline ends. In DNA form, the CDR3 reads TGTGCCAGCCAGAACCCCCCTAACACCGGGGAGCTGTTTTTT. Translating it yields CASQNPPNTGELFF.

This chain uses TRBV5-1 with TRBJ1-6; TRBD1 agrees at 8 bases. From germline, CDR1 is SGHRS and CDR2 YFSETQ. Trimming took 6 bases from V and 10 from J; bases not matched to a gene: 6. The CDR3 totals 13 residues. The CDR3 region is CASTGQGGSPLHF. For the CDR3, the DNA is TGCGCCAGCACCGGACAGGGAGGCTCACCCCTCCACTTT. Full variable domain (missing parts from reference TRBV5-1 and TRBJ1-6): KAGVTQTPRYLIKTRGQQVTLSCSPISGHRSVSWYQQTPGQGLQFLFEYFSETQRNKGNFPGRFSGRQFSNSRSEMNVSTLELGDSALYLCASTGQGGSPLHFGNGTRLTVT.

This chain joins TRBV7-2 and TRBJ1-2; 7 nucleotides align to TRBD1. V gave up 3 bases and J gave up 7 bases; unmatched junction bases: 5. This CDR3 is 13 amino acids long. Germline CDR1 is SGHTA and CDR2 is FQGNSA. The CDR3 loop is CASSLGTALGYTF. The CDR3 bases are TGTGCCAGCAGCTTGGGGACAGCCCTTGGCTACACCTTC.

With respect to this clone: Other DNA sequences within the sample encode an identical CDR3. The V call is TRBV18, the J call TRBJ2-5, with 7 bases identical to TRBD1. Trimming at V came to 1 base and at J to 4 bases, leaving 3 bases not matched to a gene. The V gene's germline CDR1 is KGHSH and CDR2 LQKENI. The CDR3 contains 14 residues. CDR3 nucleotide sequence: TGTGCCAGCTCACCACGGACAGGCGGAGAGACCCAGTACTTC. Protein product: CASSPRTGGETQYF.

This sequence joins TRBV11-3 and TRBJ1-1; D gene uncertain. In germline, CDR1 is SGHNT, CDR2 YENEEA. CDR3 length: 13 amino acids. Trimming took 5 bases from V and 9 from J, leaving 16 bases between them. CDR3 DNA: TGTGCCAGCAGCACAGTACTGGGATCGCAAGCTTTCTTT. Protein: CASSTVLGSQAFF.

This sequence joins TRBV5-1 and TRBJ2-5; 8 bases map to TRBD2. The CDR3 runs 16 residues. The germline V gene has CDR1 SGHRS and CDR2 YFSETQ. The V gene end was trimmed by 0 bases and the J gene end by 5 bases; junction bases not matched to a gene: 9. CDR3 protein: CASSLAVSGLVETQYF. The CDR3, as DNA: TGCGCCAGCAGCTTGGCCGTTTCGGGACTAGTTGAGACCCAGTACTTC.

V and J are TRBV3-1 (or the pseudogene TRBV3-2) and TRBJ1-5; D is possibly TRBD1 (6 bases). The V gene lost 4 bases and the J gene lost 0 bases, with 13 bases spanning the gap. The CDR3 is 16 residues long. CDR1 is LGHDT and CDR2 is YNNKEL in the germline V gene (reference sequence). The CDR3, as DNA: TGTGCCAGCAGCCGAAAAAGGGGGATTAGCAATCAGCCCCAGCATTTT. As protein: CASSRKRGISNQPQHF.

The V and J genes are TRBV7-2 and TRBJ2-3, with 9 bases fitting TRBD2. The ends lost 5 bases at V and 4 bases at J; junction bases unmatched: 13. Per the germline V gene, CDR1 is SGHTA and CDR2 is FQGNSA. This CDR3 comprises 17 residues. CDR3 sequence: CASSPVKSSGSPDTQYF. The CDR3 region has the DNA TGTGCCAGCAGCCCCGTCAAGAGTAGCGGGAGCCCAGATACGCAGTATTTT.

This chain uses TRBV30 with TRBJ2-3; D is perhaps TRBD1 or TRBD2 (6 bases each). Germline V CDR1 and CDR2: GTSNPN, SVGIG (reference sequence). The CDR3 is made up of 16 amino acids. The V gene lost 2 bases and the J gene lost 0 bases, with 15 bases spanning the gap. CDR3: CAWSLGAGTSTDTQYF. CDR3 nucleotide sequence: TGTGCCTGGAGTTTGGGGGCGGGGACTAGCACAGATACGCAGTATTTT.

The chain links TRBV11-2 to TRBJ2-4; D not resolved. The CDR3 spans 14 residues. Germline values: CDR1 SGHAT, CDR2 FQNNGV. Deletions cut 4 bases from V and 1 base from J, with 8 bases between. The CDR3 sequence is CASSSMRAKNIQYF. In DNA form, the CDR3 reads TGTGCCAGCAGCTCCATGAGGGCCAAAAACATTCAGTACTTC.

This clone was seen just once. The chain has TRBV5-8 and TRBJ1-4; 7 bases agree with TRBD1. The V gene's germline CDR1 is SGHTS and CDR2 YDEGEE. The V segment lost 4 bases and the J segment 3 bases; nucleotides outside the gene matches: 3. The CDR3 length is 14 residues. CDR3 in amino acids: CASSGDSPNEKLFF. CDR3 sequence (DNA): TGTGCCAGCAGCGGGGACAGTCCTAATGAAAAACTGTTTTTT.

The chain uses TRBV3-1 (or the pseudogene TRBV3-2) and TRBJ2-5, with TRBD2 identical over 10 bases. Germline assignment: CDR1 LGHDT and CDR2 YNNKEL (reference sequence). V was pared by 8 bases and J by 5 bases, with 11 bases of the junction left unmatched. The CDR3 is 15 amino acids. CDR3 region: CASHGSGGARETQYF. DNA of the CDR3: TGTGCCAGCCACGGCAGCGGGGGGGCACGGGAGACCCAGTACTTC.

V gene TRBV19 combines with J gene TRBJ2-7, with 11 bases aligning to TRBD1. Losses at the gene ends were 7 bases for V and 4 bases for J; bases not matched to a gene: 9. Germline values: CDR1 LNHDA, CDR2 SQIVND (reference sequence). The CDR3 is 15 amino acids. The CDR3, as DNA: TGTGCCAGTACCCTCGGGACAGGGGGTAGTTACGAGCAGTACTTC. Its protein product is CASTLGTGGSYEQYF.

V is TRBV7-2 and J is TRBJ1-6, with 9 bases matching TRBD1. The germline CDR1 and CDR2 sequences are SGHTA and FQGNSA. This CDR3 comprises 14 residues. V gave up 5 bases and J gave up 8 bases; unmatched junction bases: 4. CDR3 sequence: CASSLGTGYSPLHF. The CDR3 coding sequence is TGTGCCAGCAGCCTAGGGACAGGGTATTCACCCCTCCACTTT. Filled out from reference TRBV7-2 and TRBJ1-6, the complete variable domain reads GAGVSQSPSNKVTEKGKDVELRCDPISGHTALYWYRQSLGQGLEFLIYFQGNSAPDKSGLPSDRFSAERTGGSVSTLTIQRTQQEDSAVYLCASSLGTGYSPLHFGNGTRLTVT.

The gene calls are TRBV5-1 and TRBJ1-1; no definite D call. Germline-derived CDR1 and CDR2 are SGHRS and YFSETQ. With 0 bases removed from V and 6 bases from J, the gap between germline ends came to 15 bases. The CDR3 totals 15 residues. Written as DNA, the CDR3 is TGCGCCAGCAGCTTGGAAGCAGGATTGAAGTCTGAAGCTTTCTTT. Translation: CASSLEAGLKSEAFF. Together with reference TRBV5-1 and TRBJ1-1, the CDR3 gives the full variable domain: KAGVTQTPRYLIKTRGQQVTLSCSPISGHRSVSWYQQTPGQGLQFLFEYFSETQRNKGNFPGRFSGRQFSNSRSEMNVSTLELGDSALYLCASSLEAGLKSEAFFGQGTRLTVV.

The V call is TRBV5-6, the J call TRBJ1-3; 7 bases map to TRBD1. In germline, CDR1 is SGHDT, CDR2 YYEEEE. The CDR3 has 15 amino acids. Trimming cost V 1 base and J 1 base; bases outside gene matches: 2. CDR3 region: CASSLKTGSGNTIYF. CDR3 nucleotide sequence: TGTGCCAGCAGCTTGAAGACAGGGTCTGGAAACACCATATATTTT.

The CDR3 DNA follows: TGCAGTGCTGATATCGGAAACACCATATATTTT. It translates to CSADIGNTIYF. This chain connects TRBV20-1 to TRBJ1-3; D is ambiguous. Trimming stripped 5 bases from V and 4 bases from J, with 6 bases between. The CDR3 runs 11 residues. The V gene's germline CDR1 is DFQATT and CDR2 SNEGSKA (reference sequence).

The J gene is TRBJ1-1, the V gene TRBV5-1; TRBD1 agrees at 12 bases. Germline V lookup: CDR1 SGHRS, CDR2 YFSETQ. CDR3 size: 17 residues. Trimming removed 4 bases from V and 0 bases from J; junction bases left unmatched: 7. The CDR3 protein is CASSRTGQGAMNTEAFF. The CDR3 coding sequence is TGCGCCAGCAGCCGGACGGGACAGGGGGCAATGAACACTGAAGCTTTCTTT.

The chain employs TRBV7-2 and TRBJ2-1, with no clear D. Germline V lookup: CDR1 SGHTA, CDR2 FQGNSA. Trimming took off 5 bases at V and 7 bases at J, with 15 bases between the two ends. This CDR3 comprises 14 residues. The CDR3 here is CASSILGLGNEQFF. In DNA, the CDR3 is TGTGCCAGCAGCATTCTAGGTCTGGGGAATGAGCAGTTCTTC.

This clone was counted only a few times. The chain uses TRBV7-2 and TRBJ2-1; 7 bases are a match to TRBD1. The trim removed 3 bases at V and 6 bases at J, leaving 8 bases unmatched. CDR1 is SGHTA, CDR2 FQGNSA, per germline. CDR3 length: 15 residues. The CDR3 region has the DNA TGTGCCAGCAGCTTGAGTCAGGGGGTGCGCAATGAGCAGTTCTTC. Protein: CASSLSQGVRNEQFF.

The V call is TRBV7-2, the J call TRBJ1-6; 11 bases align to TRBD1. From germline, CDR1 is SGHTA and CDR2 FQGNSA. CDR3 length: 15 amino acids. V gave up 5 bases and J gave up 7 bases; unmatched junction bases: 4. Here the CDR3 DNA reads TGTGCCAGCAGCGCCGGGACAGGGGGAAATTCACCCCTCCACTTT. Translation gives CASSAGTGGNSPLHF. The whole variable domain, filled in from reference TRBV7-2 and TRBJ1-6, reads GAGVSQSPSNKVTEKGKDVELRCDPISGHTALYWYRQSLGQGLEFLIYFQGNSAPDKSGLPSDRFSAERTGGSVSTLTIQRTQQEDSAVYLCASSAGTGGNSPLHFGNGTRLTVT.

The chain carries TRBV19 and TRBJ2-7; possibly TRBD1 for D (6 bases). V lost 6 bases to trimming and J lost 6 bases, with 21 bases between them. CDR1 and CDR2 from the germline V gene are LNHDA and SQIVND (reference sequence). The CDR3 loop spans 15 amino acids. CDR3 coding DNA: TGTGCCAGTAGACAATCCCCGGGACACCCCTCCGAGCAGTACTTC. This translates into CASRQSPGHPSEQYF.

The rearrangement links TRBV12-5 to TRBJ2-7; D may correspond to TRBD1 or TRBD2 (5 bases each). From germline, CDR1 is LGHNT and CDR2 FRNRAP. Trimming took 7 bases from V and 6 from J, leaving 13 bases between them. The CDR3 has 12 amino acids. CDR3 DNA sequence: TGTGCTAGTGCCTTGGAGAGGGGCGAGCAGTACTTC. The encoded protein is CASALERGEQYF. The complete variable domain, with remaining parts taken from reference TRBV12-5 and TRBJ2-7, reads DARVTQTPRHKVTEMGQEVTMRCQPILGHNTVFWYRQTMMQGLELLAYFRNRAPLDDSGMPKDRFSAEMPDATLATLKIQPSEPRDSAVYFCASALERGEQYFGPGTRLTVT.